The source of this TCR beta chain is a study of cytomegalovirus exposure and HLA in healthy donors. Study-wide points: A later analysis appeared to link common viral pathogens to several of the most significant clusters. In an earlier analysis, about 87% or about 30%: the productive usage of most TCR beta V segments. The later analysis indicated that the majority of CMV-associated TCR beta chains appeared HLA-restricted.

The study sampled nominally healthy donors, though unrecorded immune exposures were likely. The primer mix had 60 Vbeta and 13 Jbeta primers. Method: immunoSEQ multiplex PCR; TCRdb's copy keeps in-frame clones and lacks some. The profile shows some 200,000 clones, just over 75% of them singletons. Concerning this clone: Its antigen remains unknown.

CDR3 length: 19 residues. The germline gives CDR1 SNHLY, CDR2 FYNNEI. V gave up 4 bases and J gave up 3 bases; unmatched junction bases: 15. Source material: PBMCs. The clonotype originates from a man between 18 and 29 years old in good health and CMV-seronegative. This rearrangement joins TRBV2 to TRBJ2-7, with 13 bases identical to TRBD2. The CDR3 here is CASSGSPGLAGSSGYEQYF. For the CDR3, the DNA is TGTGCCAGCAGTGGATCTCCGGGACTAGCGGGGTCAAGCGGCTACGAGCAGTACTTC.